One and the same sample provided the 19 T cell receptor beta chains below, sequenced in a study of early T cells in non-severe SARS-CoV-2 infection. TCRdb called the 5' RACE reads again in MiXCR, with one record for every CDR3 protein. Of roughly 63,000 distinct CDR3 sequences listed, roughly 13% are singletons. The sequencing input was whole blood. The source of these receptors is an adult who was a healthcare worker with PCR-confirmed SARS-CoV-2 infection or an uninfected control (not recorded which).

This clonotype was seen just once. CDR3 DNA sequence: TGTGCCAGCAGCGATGGTAGCGGGGGCCCTAACACCGGGGAGCTGTTTTTT. It translates to CASSDGSGGPNTGELFF. The chain uses TRBV9 and TRBJ2-2; 9 nucleotides match TRBD2. This CDR3 comprises 17 residues. V shed 3 bases, J shed 2 bases, and the junction held 8 bases outside the gene matches. Germline V CDR1 and CDR2: SGDLS, YYNGEE.

In this sample, this clonotype turned up many times. This chain connects TRBV2 to TRBJ1-6; possibly TRBD1 for D (5 bases). Germline-derived CDR1 and CDR2 are SNHLY and FYNNEI. Trimming pared 6 bases from V and 5 bases from J, leaving 14 bases between. The CDR3 spans 15 residues. The CDR3 DNA is TGTGCCAGCAGCGTAGGGGCGTTAGATAATTCACCCCTCCACTTT. Protein product: CASSVGALDNSPLHF.

The J gene is TRBJ1-2, the V gene TRBV19; 8 positions match TRBD1. CDR3 length equals 15 residues. Trimming at V came to 3 bases and at J to 0 bases, leaving 3 bases not matched to a gene. Germline CDR1 and CDR2: LNHDA and SQIVND (reference sequence). Here the CDR3 reads CASSMGQESNYGYTF. The CDR3 DNA is TGTGCCAGTAGTATGGGACAGGAGTCTAACTATGGCTACACCTTC.

The rearrangement links TRBV5-1 to TRBJ2-1; possible D gene TRBD2, 6 bases. V was clipped by 1 base and J by 4 bases, with 27 bases between them. The CDR3 consists of 20 residues. Germline V lookup: CDR1 SGHRS, CDR2 YFSETQ. This CDR3 reads CASSLRGRGTSRRDYNEQFF. The CDR3 DNA reads TGCGCCAGCAGCTTGAGGGGAAGAGGGACCTCAAGGAGGGATTACAATGAGCAGTTCTTC.

This clonotype has a count of ten or more. The V and J genes are TRBV7-2 and TRBJ1-5, with D possibly being TRBD1 (5 bases). The CDR3 extends over 14 amino acids. V was clipped by 2 bases and J by 2 bases, with 7 bases between them. Germline V lookup: CDR1 SGHTA, CDR2 FQGNSA. The CDR3 loop reads CASSLWDGNQPQHF. For the CDR3, the DNA is TGTGCCAGCAGCTTATGGGACGGCAATCAGCCCCAGCATTTT. Looking up the rest from reference TRBV7-2 and TRBJ1-5 gives the full variable domain: GAGVSQSPSNKVTEKGKDVELRCDPISGHTALYWYRQSLGQGLEFLIYFQGNSAPDKSGLPSDRFSAERTGGSVSTLTIQRTQQEDSAVYLCASSLWDGNQPQHFGDGTRLSIL.

This clonotype was seen more than once but under ten times. The chain joins TRBV12-3 or TRBV12-4 to TRBJ2-1, with TRBD2 identical over 12 bases. The ends lost 5 bases at V and 1 base at J; junction bases unmatched: 12. The CDR3 sequence is 19 residues long. The CDR3 DNA sequence: TGTGCCAGCAGTCCCGGGCGGACTAGCGGGGCCATTTCCTACAATGAGCAGTTCTTC. It yields the protein CASSPGRTSGAISYNEQFF.

There are many counts of this clonotype. This chain uses TRBV20-1 with TRBJ1-1; D is unresolved. The germline gives CDR1 DFQATT, CDR2 SNEGSKA (reference sequence). The CDR3 is 12 amino acids. Trimming pared 3 bases from V and 11 bases from J, leaving 16 bases between. CDR3: CSASTDSLTAFF. The CDR3 DNA is TGCAGTGCTAGTACGGACTCCCTTACGGCTTTCTTT.

This clonotype was recorded many times. V and J are TRBV29-1 and TRBJ2-7, with TRBD1 as a possible D gene (6 bases). The V gene's germline CDR1 is SQVTM and CDR2 ANQGSEA. The V end lost 3 bases, the J end lost 5 bases, and 11 bases lay between the germline ends. The CDR3 has 12 amino acids. This CDR3 is CSVDAGANEQYF. The CDR3 coding sequence is TGCAGCGTTGATGCAGGGGCCAACGAGCAGTACTTC.

This clonotype has more than one count but fewer than ten. V is TRBV6-1 and J is TRBJ2-2, with 8 bases identical to TRBD2. Germline CDR1 MNHNS, CDR2 SASEGT. Unmatched junction bases numbered 9, after V lost 0 bases and J lost 6 bases. The CDR3 is 17 amino acids. The CDR3 nucleotides are TGTGCCAGCAGTGAAGCGGGGAGACTAGCGCTGCCCGGGGAGCTGTTTTTT. This translates into CASSEAGRLALPGELFF.

This clonotype was recorded a few times. The chain recombines TRBV29-1 with TRBJ2-7; D may correspond to TRBD1 or TRBD2 (5 bases each). The V gene lost 4 bases and the J gene lost 4 bases, with 8 bases spanning the gap. The CDR3 covers 11 residues. Per the germline V gene, CDR1 is SQVTM and CDR2 is ANQGSEA. The CDR3 protein is CSVGGEYEQYF. The CDR3 region has the DNA TGCAGCGTTGGAGGGGAATACGAGCAGTACTTC.

Ten or more counts support this clonotype. J is TRBJ2-7 and V is TRBV6-5; no reliable D call. The V gene lost 2 bases and the J gene lost 3 bases, with 14 bases spanning the gap. CDR3 size: 15 residues. Germline V gene data show CDR1 as MNHEY and CDR2 as SVGAGI. In DNA form, the CDR3 reads TGTGCCAGCAGTTACGCCCAGAGTATCTTCTACGAGCAGTACTTC. Translation: CASSYAQSIFYEQYF.

The table lists this clonotype with many counts. The rearrangement uses TRBV30 and TRBJ1-4; 8 bases agree with TRBD1. The V gene's germline CDR1 is GTSNPN and CDR2 SVGIG (reference sequence). J lost 8 bases, V lost 0 bases, and 8 bases had no gene match. The CDR3 runs 15 residues. The CDR3 nucleotides are TGTGCCTGGAGTGTCCCGGGACAGGTGGGGGAAAAACTGTTTTTT. This sequence encodes CAWSVPGQVGEKLFF.

This clonotype was counted ten times or more. The chain couples TRBV20-1 to TRBJ2-7; the D call may be TRBD1 or TRBD2 (5 bases each). Germline V gene data show CDR1 as DFQATT and CDR2 as SNEGSKA (reference sequence). V lost 5 bases, J lost 2 bases, and 16 bases lay in between. The CDR3 covers 14 residues. The CDR3 DNA follows: TGCAGTGCTTGGCCGGGGACCGCTGCCTACGAGCAGTACTTC. Translated, it gives CSAWPGTAAYEQYF.

This clonotype was detected ten times or more. The chain combines TRBV6-1 with TRBJ1-6, with D hard to call. Trimming shortened V by 5 bases and J by 7 bases, and 3 bases separated the two germline ends. The CDR3 loop spans 11 amino acids. Germline lookup yields CDR1 MNHNS and CDR2 SASEGT. The CDR3 bases are TGTGCCAGCAGTTTAAATTCACCCCTCCACTTT. As protein: CASSLNSPLHF.

This chain uses TRBV3-1 with TRBJ1-1; 12 nucleotides align to TRBD1. CDR1 is LGHDT, CDR2 YNNKEL, per germline (reference sequence). The CDR3 has 15 residues. Germline trimming cut 4 bases from V and 4 bases from J; bases unmatched to any gene: 4. CDR3 bases: TGTGCCAGCAGCCGGGACAGGGGGCAAGGCACTGAAGCTTTCTTT. This translates into CASSRDRGQGTEAFF.

This clonotype showed up many times. The V gene is TRBV12-3 or TRBV12-4, the J gene TRBJ2-5; D is undetermined. V shed 3 bases and J shed 5 bases, with 13 bases lying between them. The CDR3 covers 14 residues. DNA for the CDR3: TGTGCCAGCAGTTTTATTGTGGCAGCGGAGACCCAGTACTTC. Amino acids: CASSFIVAAETQYF.

This clonotype was seen repeatedly, ten times or more. CDR3 protein: CASSSWDREDTGELFF. The CDR3 coding sequence is TGTGCCAGCAGTTCGTGGGACAGGGAGGACACCGGGGAGCTGTTTTTT. The chain carries TRBV27 and TRBJ2-2, with 9 nucleotides matching TRBD1. The CDR3 has 16 amino acids. In germline, CDR1 is MNHEY, CDR2 SMNVEV (reference sequence). V gave up 4 bases and J gave up 3 bases; unmatched junction bases: 6.

This clonotype was recorded many times. The chain joins TRBV29-1 to TRBJ2-3, with D maybe TRBD1 (6 bases). This CDR3 has 17 residues. Germline CDR1 SQVTM, CDR2 ANQGSEA. Trimming pared 0 bases from V and 2 bases from J, leaving 18 bases between. This CDR3 is CSVEDFDPGHLTDTQYF. The CDR3 DNA reads as TGCAGCGTTGAAGATTTCGATCCGGGACACCTCACAGATACGCAGTATTTT.

V gene TRBV9 combines with J gene TRBJ1-6, with a weak D call TRBD1 (6 bases). This CDR3 contains 15 residues. V shed 3 bases and J shed 0 bases, with 7 bases lying between them. Germline CDR1 reads SGDLS; CDR2 reads YYNGEE. The CDR3 sequence: CASSEGGSYNSPLHF. The CDR3 nucleotides are TGTGCCAGCAGCGAGGGGGGCTCCTATAATTCACCCCTCCACTTT.